This T cell receptor beta chain was obtained from a study of human T cells and chemical hapten exposure. General observations from the study: No alteration of TCRs above 1 in 1000 frequency was seen with DPC sensitization.

Between the trimmed V and J ends, which lost 0 bases and 3 bases, there was a span of 9 bases. Germline V gene data show CDR1 as LGHNA and CDR2 as YSLEER. This CDR3 contains 16 residues. This clonotype occurred many times. The antigen is unknown. Library construction involved attaching unique molecular identifiers to individual cDNA molecules, which allowed quantitative, reproducible TCR counting. TCRdb analysed the RACE reads with MiXCR anew, one entry per CDR3 protein. The table lists around 380,000 distinct CDR3 sequences, roughly 4.8% of them singletons, with about 2.1% in the top ten. This sample's time point: patch test 1, 2 weeks after DPC sensitization. Specified treatment: therapeutic diphenylcyclopropenone sensitization with weekly scalp DPC. Researchers sampled blood before each patch test went on.

The gene calls are TRBV4-3 and TRBJ2-6; tentatively, D is TRBD2 (5 bases). The sample here was whole blood, taken in connection with sensitization to the hapten diphenylcyclopropenone (DPC). The receptor was isolated from a woman aged 45 to 65 with alopecia areata. Some clones in this sample may be carry-over from other donors' samples. Written as DNA, the CDR3 is TGCGCCAGCAGCCAAGATACGGGAAATGGGGCCAACGTCCTGACTTTC. Protein product: CASSQDTGNGANVLTF.